These 29 T cell receptor beta chains came from one sample sequenced in a study of blood T cells in healthy people across ages. Using a J-beta primer mix together with a sample-barcoded 5' primer, a second PCR was run for roughly 6 to 12 cycles. TCRdb ran MiXCR on the 5' RACE reads and lists one entry per CDR3 protein. The sample consists of about 680,000 distinct CDR3 sequences, about half of them appearing once. Sequencing used blood. Source of these receptors: a woman aged 60-75 years in good health.

The table lists this clonotype with a few counts. V is TRBV9 and J is TRBJ2-5; 9 bases match TRBD2. V was clipped by 4 bases and J by 5 bases; unmatched bases: 6. The CDR3 runs to 14 residues. CDR1 and CDR2 from the germline V gene are SGDLS and YYNGEE. The chain's CDR3 is CASSFSGSAETQYF. The CDR3 DNA is TGTGCCAGCAGCTTTAGCGGGAGTGCGGAGACCCAGTACTTC.

In regard to this clonotype: The conserved closing phenylalanine or tryptophan is absent in this CDR3, likely reflecting a read error. The DNA is omitted, as the CDR3 cannot be located on it reliably, and the CDR3 follows TCRdb's listing. The CDR3 reads CASSPSSGMNTDTQYS. The rearrangement links TRBV12-3 or TRBV12-4 to TRBJ2-3; TRBD2, as called in the table, went unchecked against the DNA. The CDR3 length equals 16 residues, ends included.

The chain has TRBV6-2 or TRBV6-3 and TRBJ1-1; D may be TRBD1 (5 bases). Germline loops: CDR1 MNHEY, CDR2 SVGEGT. V shed 8 bases and J shed 9 bases, with 13 bases lying between them. The CDR3 runs 11 residues. CDR3 bases: TGTGCCAGCCGGGACGGAGTCAAAGCTTTCTTT. Translation gives CASRDGVKAFF.

The V and J genes are TRBV5-6 and TRBJ2-7; no definite D call. CDR3 length: 12 amino acids. The ends were cut back, 2 bases at V and 6 bases at J, with 9 bases in the middle. The germline V gene has CDR1 SGHDT and CDR2 YYEEEE. The CDR3 DNA reads as TGTGCCAGCAGCTTTGGGGTTGGCGAGCAGTACTTC. It translates to CASSFGVGEQYF.

A single count supports this clonotype. The chain has TRBV6-5 and TRBJ2-3; D remains unclear. CDR1 is MNHEY and CDR2 is SVGAGI in the germline V gene. This CDR3 contains 15 residues. The V end lost 6 bases, the J end lost 2 bases, and 15 bases lay between the germline ends. The CDR3 is CASSQERGITDTQYF. The CDR3, as DNA: TGTGCCAGCAGCCAAGAAAGAGGCATCACAGATACGCAGTATTTT.

The V and J genes are TRBV5-1 and TRBJ2-6; D might be TRBD1 (5 bases). CDR3 length: 19 amino acids. Germline V gene lookup returns CDR1 SGHRS and CDR2 YFSETQ. V was clipped by 2 bases and J by 2 bases, with 20 bases between them. The CDR3 region has the DNA TGCGCCAGCAGCTTCAGGGTTACCACATCCTTTGCTGGGGCCAACGTCCTGACTTTC. Encoded protein: CASSFRVTTSFAGANVLTF.

The chain employs TRBV28 and TRBJ1-2; D possibly corresponds to TRBD1 (6 bases). Trimming cost V 4 bases and J 5 bases, with 14 bases left between them. The CDR3 runs to 14 residues. Germline V gives CDR1 MDHEN, CDR2 SYDVKM. This CDR3 reads CASSSGTWAYGYTF. The CDR3 bases are TGTGCCAGCAGTTCAGGGACATGGGCATATGGCTACACCTTC.

Only one count was recorded for this clonotype. The chain employs TRBV7-2 and TRBJ2-2; maybe TRBD2 (6 bases). Trimming pared 4 bases from V and 1 base from J, leaving 10 bases between. The CDR3 totals 15 residues. CDR1 is SGHTA, CDR2 FQGNSA, per germline. The CDR3, as DNA: TGTGCCAGCAGCTCGGACGGGAGGAACACCGGGGAGCTGTTTTTT. It yields the protein CASSSDGRNTGELFF.

The chain's CDR3 is CSARPTGLANYKQYF. The CDR3 nucleotides read TGCAGTGCTAGACCCACGGGACTAGCGAACTACAAGCAGTACTTC. The chain couples TRBV20-1 to TRBJ2-5, with 10 bases lining up with TRBD2. The length of the CDR3 is 15 residues. From germline, CDR1 is DFQATT and CDR2 SNEGSKA (reference sequence). Unmatched junction bases numbered 14, after V lost 2 bases and J lost 11 bases.

This clonotype was counted a few times. The rearrangement links TRBV20-1 to TRBJ2-7, with TRBD1 matching 8 bases. Trimming cost V 6 bases and J 2 bases; bases outside gene matches: 9. CDR3 length: 14 amino acids. CDR1 and CDR2 (germline): DFQATT, SNEGSKA (reference sequence). The CDR3 spells CSAKDRGLAYEQYF. The CDR3 DNA is TGCAGTGCAAAAGACAGGGGCCTCGCCTACGAGCAGTACTTC.

The chain couples TRBV6-2 or TRBV6-3 to TRBJ2-1, with 9 bases lining up with TRBD1. The CDR3 consists of 17 residues. From germline, CDR1 is MNHEY and CDR2 SVGEGT. V shed 5 bases, J shed 0 bases, and the junction held 8 bases outside the gene matches. The CDR3 DNA is TGTGCCAGCAGTACGAGGACAGGGGTTTTCTCCTACAATGAGCAGTTCTTC. This sequence encodes CASSTRTGVFSYNEQFF.

The chain carries TRBV28 and TRBJ1-2; tentatively, D is TRBD1 (5 bases). The CDR3 is 14 amino acids. CDR1 MDHEN and CDR2 SYDVKM come from the germline V gene. V shed 3 bases and J shed 7 bases, with 15 bases lying between them. The CDR3 coding sequence is TGTGCCAGCAGTTTCGACAGTACCCTTCGTGGCTACACCTTC. Its protein is CASSFDSTLRGYTF.

The rearrangement uses TRBV3-1 and TRBJ2-1; TRBD2 agrees at 14 bases. Germline values: CDR1 LGHDT, CDR2 YNNKEL (reference sequence). Trimming cost V 6 bases and J 8 bases; bases outside gene matches: 3. The CDR3 is 14 residues long. CDR3 DNA sequence: TGTGCCAGCAGACGGACTAGCGGGGGGCATGAGCAGTTCTTC. Protein: CASRRTSGGHEQFF.

The chain couples TRBV9 to TRBJ2-3; no definite D call. Germline V gene sequence: CDR1 SGDLS, CDR2 YYNGEE. This CDR3 comprises 15 residues. Trimming left V 4 bases short and J 0 bases short, with 12 bases between. The CDR3 region has the DNA TGTGCCAGCAGCCGAGACTCGACTAGCACAGATACGCAGTATTTT. Translation gives CASSRDSTSTDTQYF.

J is TRBJ2-7 and V is TRBV12-3 or TRBV12-4; possible D gene TRBD2, 6 bases. The CDR3 runs 14 residues. Between the trimmed V and J ends, which lost 7 bases and 10 bases, there was a span of 23 bases. The CDR3 region has the DNA TGTGCCAGCAAAGGGACTCTAGCCAAAAACGTTCAGTACTTC. Translated, it gives CASKGTLAKNVQYF.

The V gene is TRBV28, the J gene TRBJ2-3; 13 nucleotides line up with TRBD2. The V and J ends lost 3 bases and 1 base, in that order; junction bases with no gene match: 10. Germline CDR1 MDHEN, CDR2 SYDVKM. The CDR3 covers 19 residues. The CDR3 DNA reads as TGTGCCAGCAGTTTTGAACTAGCGGGAGGGCCTGATCGCACAGATACGCAGTATTTT. It codes for CASSFELAGGPDRTDTQYF.

The chain is built from TRBV29-1 and TRBJ1-5; tentatively, D is TRBD1 (6 bases). Germline V CDR1 and CDR2: SQVTM, ANQGSEA. The V and J ends lost 6 bases and 2 bases respectively, with 14 bases between them. CDR3 length equals 14 residues. The CDR3 DNA follows: TGCAGCGTAGGAGGGGGAGGGGGCAATCAGCCCCAGCATTTT. It codes for CSVGGGGGNQPQHF. Full variable domain (missing parts from reference TRBV29-1 and TRBJ1-5): SAVISQKPSRDICQRGTSLTIQCQVDSQVTMMFWYRQQPGQSLTLIATANQGSEATYESGFVIDKFPISRPNLTFSTLTVSNMSPEDSSIYLCSVGGGGGNQPQHFGDGTRLSIL.

The chain recombines TRBV3-1 with TRBJ1-1; D remains ambiguous. Trimming pared 4 bases from V and 7 bases from J, leaving 16 bases between. The germline CDR1 and CDR2 sequences are LGHDT and YNNKEL (reference sequence). The CDR3 loop spans 14 amino acids. The CDR3 protein is CASSPDPQTLEAFF. CDR3 in DNA: TGTGCCAGCAGCCCGGACCCGCAAACCCTTGAAGCTTTCTTT.

The chain employs TRBV7-2 and TRBJ2-3; TRBD1 matches at 8 bases. Germline V gene sequence: CDR1 SGHTA, CDR2 FQGNSA. CDR3 length: 15 amino acids. The junction had 7 bases not matched to a gene; V was cut back by 5 bases and J by 3 bases. CDR3 nucleotide sequence: TGTGCCAGCAGCGCAAGACAGGGGAGGACAGATACGCAGTATTTT. Its translation: CASSARQGRTDTQYF.

This clonotype was counted only a few times. V and J are TRBV19 and TRBJ2-5, with D perhaps matching TRBD1 (5 bases). V lost 4 bases, J lost 11 bases, and 20 bases lay in between. The length of the CDR3 is 14 residues. The germline gives CDR1 LNHDA, CDR2 SQIVND (reference sequence). CDR3 DNA: TGTGCCAGTAGTAGAAATCTGAGACAGACGGAGCAGTACTTC. It yields the protein CASSRNLRQTEQYF.

This chain connects TRBV7-2 to TRBJ2-6, with D maybe TRBD1 (7 bases). From germline, CDR1 is SGHTA and CDR2 FQGNSA. Trimming shortened V by 3 bases and J by 1 base, and 16 bases separated the two germline ends. The CDR3 is 18 residues long. The CDR3 protein is CASSLSGGRQSGANVLTF. The CDR3 bases are TGTGCCAGCAGCTTGTCAGGGGGGAGGCAATCTGGGGCCAACGTCCTGACTTTC.

This clonotype came up a few times. This chain links TRBV20-1 with TRBJ1-6, with D maybe TRBD1 (6 bases). Per the germline V gene, CDR1 is DFQATT and CDR2 is SNEGSKA (reference sequence). V lost 2 bases to trimming and J lost 7 bases, with 12 bases between them. The CDR3 loop spans 14 amino acids. The CDR3 DNA reads as TGCAGTGCTAGATCCACCCAGGGGAATTCACCCCTCCACTTT. It codes for CSARSTQGNSPLHF.

The rearrangement uses TRBV7-2 and TRBJ2-1; the match to TRBD2 covers 14 bases. Germline values: CDR1 SGHTA, CDR2 FQGNSA. This CDR3 has 16 residues. The ends lost 6 bases at V and 4 bases at J; junction bases unmatched: 5. The CDR3 reads CASRSGLAGGYNEQFF. CDR3 nucleotides: TGTGCCAGCAGGTCTGGACTAGCGGGAGGATACAATGAGCAGTTCTTC.

The table lists this clonotype with a few counts. The chain couples TRBV9 to TRBJ2-1, with D possibly being TRBD2 (5 bases). The CDR3 spans 15 residues. Per the germline V gene, CDR1 is SGDLS and CDR2 is YYNGEE. V was trimmed by 2 bases and J by 3 bases, leaving 12 bases between them. As DNA, the CDR3 is TGTGCCAGCAGCGTGGCGGGTTTCATCTACAATGAGCAGTTCTTC. Translation: CASSVAGFIYNEQFF.

The chain combines TRBV7-2 with TRBJ2-2; TRBD1 matches at 7 bases. The germline V gene encodes CDR1 SGHTA and CDR2 FQGNSA. The CDR3 sequence is 16 residues long. The junction had 2 bases not matched to a gene; V was cut back by 0 bases and J by 1 base. The CDR3 sequence is CASSLARTGNTGELFF. CDR3 nucleotides: TGTGCCAGCAGCTTAGCGAGGACAGGGAACACCGGGGAGCTGTTTTTT.

With regard to this clonotype: At one of its ends the junction is not consistent with the germline gene, which may arise from a read error. This chain connects TRBV29-1 to TRBJ2-4; 9 bases map to TRBD1. Germline lookup yields CDR1 SQVTM and CDR2 ANQGSEA. The CDR3 runs to 14 residues. The CDR3 here is CSVGYRDRENIQHF. Written as DNA, the CDR3 is TGCAGCGTTGGCTACCGGGACAGGGAAAACATTCAGCACTTC.

The sample holds a few counts of this clonotype. This sequence joins TRBV7-2 and TRBJ2-1; D remains ambiguous. Trimming removed 5 bases from V and 9 bases from J, with 8 bases in between. Germline V gene data show CDR1 as SGHTA and CDR2 as FQGNSA. The CDR3 is 11 residues long. The DNA for the CDR3 is TGTGCCAGCAGCGGCCGTGGTGAGCAGTTCTTC. As protein: CASSGRGEQFF.

This clonotype was recorded at least ten times. The chain uses TRBV4-1 and TRBJ2-6; D unclear. Trimming cost V 5 bases and J 4 bases, with 18 bases left between them. CDR1 is MGHRA and CDR2 is YSYEKL in the germline V gene. The length of the CDR3 is 17 residues. The CDR3 DNA is TGCGCCAGCAGCTCGCATTCTTGGGATCCCGGGGCCAACGTCCTGACTTTC. Translation gives CASSSHSWDPGANVLTF.

This clonotype showed up just a few times. The chain couples TRBV5-1 to TRBJ1-2; TRBD1 matches at 7 bases. J gave up 6 bases and V 3 bases, and 5 bases lay outside the gene matches. The CDR3 runs to 13 residues. Germline V lookup: CDR1 SGHRS, CDR2 YFSETQ. CDR3 bases: TGCGCCAGCAGCTCGCAGGGGGGGCATGGCTACACCTTC. This translates into CASSSQGGHGYTF.